The 10 T cell receptor beta chains below come from one sample, sequenced in a study of CD8+CD57+ T cells in acquired aplastic anemia (dated by TCRdb to between 2018 and 2020). The reads were generated on an Illumina HiSeq 2000. Profiling of TCR beta VDJ combinations and CDR3 sequences used genomic DNA as the template. TCRdb passed the public sequencing reads through fastp at Q25 and MiXCR, retaining productive beta sequences. For every CDR3 protein sequence, its rows merge into one entry that carries the most common genes and DNA. This sample comprises about 150,000 distinct CDR3 sequences, around 47% of them detected only once. The top ten constitute about 2.9% of the sample. Patients chosen for sequencing had shown expansion of CD8+CD57+ cells by flow cytometry. Material for sequencing was sorted CD4+, CD8+, or CD8+CD57+ T cells (not recorded which) from PBMCs. These receptors all come from a human donor with aplastic anemia.

At least ten counts were recorded for this clonotype. The chain links TRBV6-5 to TRBJ1-6; D is undetermined. Looked up from germline, CDR1 is MNHEY and CDR2 is SVGAGI. Between the trimmed V and J ends, which lost 1 base and 5 bases, there was a span of 6 bases. The CDR3 extends over 14 amino acids. CDR3 sequence: CASSYLENNSPLHF. In nucleotides, the CDR3 is TGTGCCAGCAGTTACTTGGAGAATAATTCACCCCTCCACTTT.

For this clonotype: No conserved phenylalanine or tryptophan is present at the end of the CDR3, so a read error is the likely explanation. The genes are TRBV19 and TRBJ1-6; D ambiguous. Germline loops: CDR1 LNHDA, CDR2 SQIVND (reference sequence). This CDR3 is 14 amino acids long. The CDR3 nucleotides read TGCGCCAGTAGTATACGAGTTAATAATTCACCCCTCCACATT. It specifies CASSIRVNNSPLHI.

Details on this clonotype: One base away lies a much larger clone, so this may be a sequencing read error. V usage is TRBV4-2 and J usage is TRBJ2-3; D possibly corresponds to TRBD2 (6 bases). CDR3 length equals 15 residues. Germline assignment: CDR1 LGHNA and CDR2 YNFKEQ. The CDR3 protein is CTSSHGTHGTDTQYF. For the CDR3, the DNA is TGTACCAGCAGCCACGGGACTCACGGCACAGATACGCAGTATTTT.

Many counts were recorded for this clonotype. J is TRBJ2-1 and V is TRBV7-2; D perhaps matches TRBD2 (6 bases). The CDR3 spans 16 residues. Germline V gene data show CDR1 as SGHTA and CDR2 as FQGNSA. V was pared by 3 bases and J by 2 bases, with 14 bases between. CDR3 residues: CASSFSSGEPYNEQFF. The CDR3 DNA is TGTGCCAGCAGCTTTTCCTCGGGAGAACCCTACAATGAGCAGTTCTTC.

J is TRBJ1-2 and V is TRBV7-2; D is unclear. Germline CDR1 reads SGHTA; CDR2 reads FQGNSA. This CDR3 region has 15 residues. V gave up 0 bases and J gave up 4 bases, with 12 bases separating them. The DNA for the CDR3 is TGTGCCAGCAGCTTAGCACAGAGAATAGGCTATGGCTACACCTTC. It yields the protein CASSLAQRIGYGYTF. Combining the CDR3 with reference TRBV7-2 and TRBJ1-2 gives the whole variable domain GAGVSQSPSNKVTEKGKDVELRCDPISGHTALYWYRQSLGQGLEFLIYFQGNSAPDKSGLPSDRFSAERTGGSVSTLTIQRTQQEDSAVYLCASSLAQRIGYGYTFGSGTRLTVV.

About this clonotype: One end of the junction varies from germline; a read error may be responsible. This chain joins TRBV15 and TRBJ2-7, with D uncertain. Germline V lookup: CDR1 LNHNV, CDR2 YYDKDF (reference sequence). The CDR3 sequence is 13 residues long. The CDR3 sequence: CATSKNNYYEQYF. Written as DNA, the CDR3 is TGTGCCACCAGCAAAAACAACTACTACGAGCAATACTTC. The variable domain in full, with the rest retrieved from reference TRBV15 and TRBJ2-7, is DAMVIQNPRYQVTQFGKPVTLSCSQTLNHNVMYWYQQKSSQAPKLLFHYYDKDFNNEADTPDNFQSRRPNTSFCFLDIRSPGLGDTAMYLCATSKNNYYEQYFGPGTRLTVT.

The chain uses TRBV29-1 and TRBJ2-7; perhaps TRBD1 as D (6 bases). Trimming took off 3 bases at V and 3 bases at J, with 12 bases between the two ends. The CDR3 length is 13 residues. Germline V lookup: CDR1 SQVTM, CDR2 ANQGSEA. The CDR3 coding sequence is TGCAGCGTTGATGGCCAAGGGGGCTACGAGCAGTACTTC. Amino acid sequence: CSVDGQGGYEQYF.

V and J are TRBV10-3 and TRBJ1-2; TRBD1 might be the D (6 bases). Between the trimmed V and J ends, which lost 4 bases and 8 bases, there was a span of 14 bases. There are 13 residues in the CDR3. The germline CDR1 and CDR2 sequences are ENHRY and SYGVKD. The CDR3 loop is CAISGDRTGGYTF. CDR3 DNA sequence: TGTGCCATCAGTGGCGACAGGACCGGCGGCTACACCTTC.

This clonotype was seen at least ten times. The chain employs TRBV5-1 and TRBJ1-6; possible D gene TRBD1, 5 bases. Germline assignment: CDR1 SGHRS and CDR2 YFSETQ. Deletions cut 3 bases from V and 2 bases from J, with 12 bases between. The CDR3 totals 16 residues. CDR3 bases: TGCGCCAGCAGCTCATCCGACAGACCCTATAATTCACCCCTCCACTTT. Encoded protein: CASSSSDRPYNSPLHF.

CDR3 region: CASSIADTQYF. The DNA of the CDR3 is TGTGCCAGTAGTATTGCGGATACGCAGTATTTT. This rearrangement joins TRBV5-4 to TRBJ2-3, with unresolved D. Germline values: CDR1 SGHNT, CDR2 YYREEE (reference sequence). Trimming pared 8 bases from V and 6 bases from J, leaving 10 bases between. The CDR3 contains 11 residues.